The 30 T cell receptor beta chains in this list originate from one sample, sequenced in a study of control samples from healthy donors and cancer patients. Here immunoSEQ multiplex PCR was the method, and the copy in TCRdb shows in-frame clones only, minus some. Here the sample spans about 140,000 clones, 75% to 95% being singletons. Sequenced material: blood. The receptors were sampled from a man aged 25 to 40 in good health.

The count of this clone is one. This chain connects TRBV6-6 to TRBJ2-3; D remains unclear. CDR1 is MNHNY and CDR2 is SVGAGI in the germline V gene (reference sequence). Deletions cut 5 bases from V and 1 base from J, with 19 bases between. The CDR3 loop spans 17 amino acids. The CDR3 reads CASSPRSYSQGTDTQYF. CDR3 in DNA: TGTGCCAGCAGTCCCCGAAGTTACAGCCAGGGCACAGATACGCAGTATTTT.

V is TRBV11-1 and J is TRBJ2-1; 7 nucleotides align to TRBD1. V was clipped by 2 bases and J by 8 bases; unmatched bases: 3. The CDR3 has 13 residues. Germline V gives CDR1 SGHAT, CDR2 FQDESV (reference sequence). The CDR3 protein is CASSLRGGHEQFF. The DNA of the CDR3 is TGTGCCAGCAGCTTAAGAGGGGGCCATGAGCAGTTCTTC. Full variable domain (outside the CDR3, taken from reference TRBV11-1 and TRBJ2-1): EAEVAQSPRYKITEKSQAVAFWCDPISGHATLYWYRQILGQGPELLVQFQDESVVDDSQLPKDRFSAERLKGVDSTLKIQPAELGDSAMYLCASSLRGGHEQFFGPGTRLTVL.

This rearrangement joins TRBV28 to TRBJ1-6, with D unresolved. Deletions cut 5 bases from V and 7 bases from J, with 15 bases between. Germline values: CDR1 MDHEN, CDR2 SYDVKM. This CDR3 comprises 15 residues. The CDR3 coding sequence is TGTGCCAGCAGTCCCCCGAAGGGAATCAATTCACCCCTCCACTTT. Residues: CASSPPKGINSPLHF. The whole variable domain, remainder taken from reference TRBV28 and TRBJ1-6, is DVKVTQSSRYLVKRTGEKVFLECVQDMDHENMFWYRQDPGLGLRLIYFSYDVKMKEKGDIPEGYSVSREKKERFSLILESASTNQTSMYLCASSPPKGINSPLHFGNGTRLTVT.

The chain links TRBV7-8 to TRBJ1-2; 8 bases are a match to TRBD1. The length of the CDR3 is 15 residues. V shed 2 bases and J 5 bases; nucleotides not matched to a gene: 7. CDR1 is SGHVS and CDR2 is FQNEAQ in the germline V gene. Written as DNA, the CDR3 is TGTGCCAGCAGCTTATCAACCAGACAGGGGTATGGCTACACCTTC. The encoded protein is CASSLSTRQGYGYTF.

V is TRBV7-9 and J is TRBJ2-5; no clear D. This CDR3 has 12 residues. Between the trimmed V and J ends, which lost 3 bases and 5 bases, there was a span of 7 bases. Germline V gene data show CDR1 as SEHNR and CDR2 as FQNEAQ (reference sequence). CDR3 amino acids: CASSFFAETQYF. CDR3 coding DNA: TGTGCCAGCAGCTTCTTCGCTGAGACCCAGTACTTC.

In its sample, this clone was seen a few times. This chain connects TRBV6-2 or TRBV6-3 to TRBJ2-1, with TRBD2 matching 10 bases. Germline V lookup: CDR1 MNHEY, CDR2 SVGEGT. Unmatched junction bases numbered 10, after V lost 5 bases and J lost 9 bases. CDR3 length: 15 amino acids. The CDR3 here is CASSRPLAGVGEQFF. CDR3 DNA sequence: TGTGCCAGCAGTAGACCTCTAGCGGGGGTGGGTGAGCAGTTCTTC.

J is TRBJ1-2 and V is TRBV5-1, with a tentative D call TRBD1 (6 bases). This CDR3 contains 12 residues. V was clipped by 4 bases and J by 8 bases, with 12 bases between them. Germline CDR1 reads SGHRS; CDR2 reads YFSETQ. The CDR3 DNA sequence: TGCGCCAGCAGCAGGGGGGCGCCCGGCTACACCTTC. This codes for CASSRGAPGYTF.

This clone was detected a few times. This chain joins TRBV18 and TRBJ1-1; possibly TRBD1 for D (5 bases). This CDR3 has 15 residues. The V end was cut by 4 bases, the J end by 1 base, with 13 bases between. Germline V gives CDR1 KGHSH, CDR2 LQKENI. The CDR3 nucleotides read TGTGCCAGCTCACGATCGAAGACAGAGAACACTGAAGCTTTCTTT. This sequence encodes CASSRSKTENTEAFF.

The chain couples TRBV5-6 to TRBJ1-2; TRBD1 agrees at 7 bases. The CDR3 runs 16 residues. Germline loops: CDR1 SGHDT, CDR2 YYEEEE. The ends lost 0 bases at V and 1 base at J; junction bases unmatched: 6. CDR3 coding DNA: TGTGCCAGCAGCTTGGGAGGGGGCTCAGTTAACTATGGCTACACCTTC. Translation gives CASSLGGGSVNYGYTF.

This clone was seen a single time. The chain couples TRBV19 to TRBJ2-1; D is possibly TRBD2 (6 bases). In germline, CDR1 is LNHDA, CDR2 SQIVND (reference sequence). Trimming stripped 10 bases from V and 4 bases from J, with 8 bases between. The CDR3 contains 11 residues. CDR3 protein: CAIAGYNEQFF. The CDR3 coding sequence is TGTGCCATCGCGGGGTACAATGAGCAGTTCTTC.

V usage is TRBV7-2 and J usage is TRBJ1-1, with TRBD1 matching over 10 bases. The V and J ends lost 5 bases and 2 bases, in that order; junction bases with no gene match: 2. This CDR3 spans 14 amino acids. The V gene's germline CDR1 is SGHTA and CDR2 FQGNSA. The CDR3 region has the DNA TGTGCCAGCAGCCTGACAGGGGGCAACACTGAAGCTTTCTTT. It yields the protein CASSLTGGNTEAFF.

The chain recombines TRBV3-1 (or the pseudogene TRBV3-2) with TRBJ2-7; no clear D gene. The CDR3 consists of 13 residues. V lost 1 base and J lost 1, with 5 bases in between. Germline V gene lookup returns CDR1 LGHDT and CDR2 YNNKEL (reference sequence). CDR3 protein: CASSQGISYEQYF. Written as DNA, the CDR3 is TGTGCCAGCAGCCAAGGGATTTCCTACGAGCAGTACTTC.

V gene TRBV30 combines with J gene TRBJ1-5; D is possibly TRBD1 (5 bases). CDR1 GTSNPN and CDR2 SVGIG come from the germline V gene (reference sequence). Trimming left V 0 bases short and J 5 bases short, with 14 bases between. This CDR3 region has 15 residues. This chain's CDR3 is CAWSVPQPGHQPQHF. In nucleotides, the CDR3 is TGTGCCTGGAGTGTACCTCAACCGGGACATCAGCCCCAGCATTTT. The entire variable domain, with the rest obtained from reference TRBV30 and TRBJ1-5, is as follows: SQTIHQWPATLVQPVGSPLSLECTVEGTSNPNLYWYRQAAGRGLQLLFYSVGIGQISSEVPQNLSASRPQDRQFILSSKKLLLSDSGFYLCAWSVPQPGHQPQHFGDGTRLSIL.

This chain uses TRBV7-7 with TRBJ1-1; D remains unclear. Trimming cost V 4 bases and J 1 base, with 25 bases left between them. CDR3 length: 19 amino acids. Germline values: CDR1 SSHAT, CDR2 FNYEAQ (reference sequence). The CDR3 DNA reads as TGTGCCAGCAGCTCAGTATGTTCCCGGGCCCGACCACCGAACACTGAAGCTTTCTTT. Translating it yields CASSSVCSRARPPNTEAFF.

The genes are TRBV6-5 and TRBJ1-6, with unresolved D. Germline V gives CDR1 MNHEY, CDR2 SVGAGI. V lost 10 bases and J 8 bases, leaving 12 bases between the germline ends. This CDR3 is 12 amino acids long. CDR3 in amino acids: CATRDGDSPLHF. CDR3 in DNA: TGTGCCACCAGAGACGGGGATTCACCCCTCCACTTT.

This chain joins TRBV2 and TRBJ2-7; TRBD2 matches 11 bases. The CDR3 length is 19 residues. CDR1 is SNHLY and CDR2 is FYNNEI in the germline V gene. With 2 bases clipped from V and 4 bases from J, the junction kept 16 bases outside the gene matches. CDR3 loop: CASSEIKPGLAGGRYEQYF. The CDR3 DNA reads TGTGCCAGCAGTGAAATCAAACCAGGGCTAGCGGGGGGAAGGTACGAGCAGTACTTC.

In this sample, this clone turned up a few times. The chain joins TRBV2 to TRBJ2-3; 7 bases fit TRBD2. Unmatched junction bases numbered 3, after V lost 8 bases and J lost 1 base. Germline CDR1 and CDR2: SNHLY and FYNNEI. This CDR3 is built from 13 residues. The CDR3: CASLLAGTDTQYF. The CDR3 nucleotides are TGTGCCAGCCTCCTAGCGGGCACAGATACGCAGTATTTT.

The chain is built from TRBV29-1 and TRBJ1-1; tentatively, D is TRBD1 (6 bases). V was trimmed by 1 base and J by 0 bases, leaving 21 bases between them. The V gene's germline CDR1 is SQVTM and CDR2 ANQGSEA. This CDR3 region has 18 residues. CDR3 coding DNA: TGCAGCGTTGAAGGAATCCCGGGGGCTAACAATGTGAACACTGAAGCTTTCTTT. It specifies CSVEGIPGANNVNTEAFF.

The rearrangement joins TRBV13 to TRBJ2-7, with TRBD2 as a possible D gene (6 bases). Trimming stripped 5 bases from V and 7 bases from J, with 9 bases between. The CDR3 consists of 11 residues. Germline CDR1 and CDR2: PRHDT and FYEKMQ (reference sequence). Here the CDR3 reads CASSTGGEQYF. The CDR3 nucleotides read TGTGCCAGCAGCACTGGGGGGGAGCAGTACTTC. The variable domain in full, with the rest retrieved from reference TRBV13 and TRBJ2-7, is AAGVIQSPRHLIKEKRETATLKCYPIPRHDTVYWYQQGPGQDPQFLISFYEKMQSDKGSIPDRFSAQQFSDYHSELNMSSLELGDSALYFCASSTGGEQYFGPGTRLTVT.

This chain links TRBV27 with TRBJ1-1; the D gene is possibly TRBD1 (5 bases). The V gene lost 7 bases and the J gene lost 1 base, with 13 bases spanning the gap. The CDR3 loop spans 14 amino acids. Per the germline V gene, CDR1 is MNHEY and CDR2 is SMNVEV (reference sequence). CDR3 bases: TGTGCCAGCAAAACCGGGACCCCGAACACTGAAGCTTTCTTT. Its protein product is CASKTGTPNTEAFF.

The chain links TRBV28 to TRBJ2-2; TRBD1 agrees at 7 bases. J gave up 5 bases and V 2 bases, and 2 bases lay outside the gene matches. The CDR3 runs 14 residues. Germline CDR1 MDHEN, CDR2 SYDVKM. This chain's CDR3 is CASSLTGVTGELFF. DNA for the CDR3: TGTGCCAGCAGTTTAACAGGGGTAACCGGGGAGCTGTTTTTT.

In DNA, the CDR3 is TGTGCCAGCAGTTACCCGGACAGGATCTCTGGAAACACCATATATTTT. Protein: CASSYPDRISGNTIYF. The chain recombines TRBV6-6 with TRBJ1-3, with 7 bases that match TRBD1. The germline CDR1 and CDR2 sequences are MNHNY and SVGAGI (reference sequence). The CDR3 has 16 residues. V lost 2 bases, J lost 0 bases, and 4 bases stayed unmatched.

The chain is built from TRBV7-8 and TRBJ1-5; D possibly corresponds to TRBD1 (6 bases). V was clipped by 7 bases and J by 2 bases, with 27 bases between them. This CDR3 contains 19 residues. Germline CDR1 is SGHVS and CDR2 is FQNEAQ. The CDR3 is CASMERRIQQGYGNQPQHF. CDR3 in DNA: TGTGCCAGCATGGAAAGGAGAATCCAACAGGGCTATGGCAATCAGCCCCAGCATTTT.

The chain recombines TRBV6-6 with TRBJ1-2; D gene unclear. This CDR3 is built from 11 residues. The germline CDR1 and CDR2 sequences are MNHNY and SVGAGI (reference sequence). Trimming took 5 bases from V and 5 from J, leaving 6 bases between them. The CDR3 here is CASSPRYGYTF. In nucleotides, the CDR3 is TGTGCCAGCAGTCCCAGATATGGCTACACCTTC.

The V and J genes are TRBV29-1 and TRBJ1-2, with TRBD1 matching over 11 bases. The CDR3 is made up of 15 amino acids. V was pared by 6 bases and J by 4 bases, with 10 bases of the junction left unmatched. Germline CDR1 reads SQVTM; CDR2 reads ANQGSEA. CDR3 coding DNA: TGCAGCGTGCCCCCCGGGACAGGGGGTAGCTATGGCTACACCTTC. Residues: CSVPPGTGGSYGYTF.

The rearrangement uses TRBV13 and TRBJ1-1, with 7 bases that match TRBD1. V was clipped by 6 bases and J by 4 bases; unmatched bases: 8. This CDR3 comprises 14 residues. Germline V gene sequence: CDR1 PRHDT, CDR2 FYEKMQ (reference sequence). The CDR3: CASRKTGSATEAFF. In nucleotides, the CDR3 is TGTGCCAGCAGAAAGACAGGGTCCGCCACTGAAGCTTTCTTT.

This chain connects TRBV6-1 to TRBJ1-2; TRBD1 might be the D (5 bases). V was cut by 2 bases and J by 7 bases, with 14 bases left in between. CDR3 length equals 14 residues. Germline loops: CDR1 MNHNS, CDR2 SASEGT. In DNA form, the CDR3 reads TGTGCCAGCAGTGAACAGGGTTCTCGGGGTGGCTACACCTTC. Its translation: CASSEQGSRGGYTF.

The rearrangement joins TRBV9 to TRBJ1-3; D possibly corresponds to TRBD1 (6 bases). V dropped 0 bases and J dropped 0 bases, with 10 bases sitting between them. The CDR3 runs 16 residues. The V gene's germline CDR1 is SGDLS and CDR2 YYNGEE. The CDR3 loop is CASSVADRPSGNTIYF. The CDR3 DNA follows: TGTGCCAGCAGCGTAGCGGACAGACCCTCTGGAAACACCATATATTTT.

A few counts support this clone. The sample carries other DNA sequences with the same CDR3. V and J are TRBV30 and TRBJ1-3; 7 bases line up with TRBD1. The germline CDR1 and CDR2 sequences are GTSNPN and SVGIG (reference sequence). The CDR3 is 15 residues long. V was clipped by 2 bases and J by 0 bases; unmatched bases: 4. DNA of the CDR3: TGTGCCTGGAGTCGGGACAGTGGCTCTGGAAACACCATATATTTT. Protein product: CAWSRDSGSGNTIYF.

The CDR3 loop reads CASSELISDGAYEQYF. CDR3 bases: TGCGCCAGCAGTGAGTTGATCTCGGACGGGGCCTACGAGCAGTACTTC. The chain joins TRBV10-2 to TRBJ2-7; TRBD2 is a possible D gene (5 bases). V shed 1 base and J shed 2 bases, with 15 bases lying between them. This CDR3 has 16 amino acids. Germline CDR1 is WSHSY and CDR2 is SAAADI.